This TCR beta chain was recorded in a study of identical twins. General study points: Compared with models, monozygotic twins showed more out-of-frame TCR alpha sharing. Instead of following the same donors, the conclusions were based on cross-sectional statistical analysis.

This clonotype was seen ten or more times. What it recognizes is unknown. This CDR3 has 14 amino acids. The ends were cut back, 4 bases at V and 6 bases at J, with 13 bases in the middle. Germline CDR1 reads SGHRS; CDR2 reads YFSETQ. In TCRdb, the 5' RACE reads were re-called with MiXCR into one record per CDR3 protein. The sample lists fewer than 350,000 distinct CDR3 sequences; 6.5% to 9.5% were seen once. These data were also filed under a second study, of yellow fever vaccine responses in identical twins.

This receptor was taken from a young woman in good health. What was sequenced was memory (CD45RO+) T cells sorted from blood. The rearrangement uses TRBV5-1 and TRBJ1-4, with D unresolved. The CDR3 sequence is CASSIDNVDEKLFF. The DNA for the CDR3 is TGCGCCAGCAGCATAGACAACGTTGATGAAAAACTGTTTTTT. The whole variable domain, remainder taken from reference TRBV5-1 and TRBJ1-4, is KAGVTQTPRYLIKTRGQQVTLSCSPISGHRSVSWYQQTPGQGLQFLFEYFSETQRNKGNFPGRFSGRQFSNSRSEMNVSTLELGDSALYLCASSIDNVDEKLFFGSGTQLSVL.